What follows describes a single T cell receptor (beta chain). TCRdb keeps only in-frame clones here, not all; method: immunoSEQ multiplex PCR. The sample lists roughly 35,000 clones; about 84% were seen once. CDR1 MGHRA and CDR2 YSYEKL come from the germline V gene. Trimming took off 1 base at V and 3 bases at J, with 12 bases between the two ends. The CDR3 has 15 residues. This sample stems from a study of somatic mutations in cytotoxic T cells in rheumatoid arthritis. V and J are TRBV4-1 and TRBJ1-2; possible D gene TRBD1, 6 bases. Sequencing was performed on CD8+ T cells sorted from blood. The sequence was obtained from a man aged 35-49 years in good health. In DNA, the CDR3 is TGCGCCAGCAGCCAAGGGTCAGGGGCAGACTATGGCTACACCTTC. This codes for CASSQGSGADYGYTF.